This entry is about one T cell receptor beta chain. Its antigen is undetermined. This record belongs to a study of T cell responses to AZD1222 COVID-19 vaccine. The data were produced by immunoSEQ multiplex PCR, yet TCRdb's version contains in-frame clones alone and is incomplete. Of 200,000 to 300,000 clones in the sample, approximately 93% are singletons; the top ten hold around 0.5%. Findings and limits, study-wide: Among those given AZD1222, only 6 or 7 were seropositive at baseline.

The CDR3 consists of 15 residues. The germline gives CDR1 KGHSH, CDR2 LQKENI. The V end was cut by 3 bases, the J end by 7 bases, with 16 bases between. The receptor was isolated from an adult in good health. Sequences were derived from peripheral blood, sampled on day 0 of AZD1222 vaccination. The chain carries TRBV18 and TRBJ2-1; D is perhaps TRBD2 (6 bases). CDR3 sequence: CASSPLADAMNEQFF. In DNA, the CDR3 is TGTGCCAGCTCACCCTTAGCGGACGCTATGAATGAGCAGTTCTTC.